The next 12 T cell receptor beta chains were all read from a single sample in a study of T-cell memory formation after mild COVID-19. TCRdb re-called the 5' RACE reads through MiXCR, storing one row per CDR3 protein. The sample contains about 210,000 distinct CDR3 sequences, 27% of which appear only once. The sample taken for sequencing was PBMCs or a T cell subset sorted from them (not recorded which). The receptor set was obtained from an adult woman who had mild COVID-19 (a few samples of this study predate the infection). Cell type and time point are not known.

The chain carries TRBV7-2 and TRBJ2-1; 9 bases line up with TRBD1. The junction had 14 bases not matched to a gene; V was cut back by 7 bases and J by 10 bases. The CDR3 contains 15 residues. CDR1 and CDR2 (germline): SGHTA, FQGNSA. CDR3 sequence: CASNLVRTGGGEQFF. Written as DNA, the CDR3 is TGTGCCAGCAACTTGGTCAGAACAGGGGGCGGGGAGCAGTTCTTC.

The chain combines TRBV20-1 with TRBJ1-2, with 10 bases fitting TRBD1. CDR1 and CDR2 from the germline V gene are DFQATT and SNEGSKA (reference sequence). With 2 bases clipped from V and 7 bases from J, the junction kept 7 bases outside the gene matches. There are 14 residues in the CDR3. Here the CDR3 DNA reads TGCAGTGCTAGATCGGGACAGGGGTCCCTTGGCTACACCTTC. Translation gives CSARSGQGSLGYTF.

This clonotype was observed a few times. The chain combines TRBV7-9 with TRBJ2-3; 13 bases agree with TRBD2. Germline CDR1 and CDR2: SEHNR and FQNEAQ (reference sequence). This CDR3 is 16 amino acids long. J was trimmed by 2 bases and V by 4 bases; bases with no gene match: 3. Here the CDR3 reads CASSSGLAGLTDTQYF. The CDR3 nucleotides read TGTGCCAGCAGCTCGGGACTAGCGGGGCTCACAGATACGCAGTATTTT.

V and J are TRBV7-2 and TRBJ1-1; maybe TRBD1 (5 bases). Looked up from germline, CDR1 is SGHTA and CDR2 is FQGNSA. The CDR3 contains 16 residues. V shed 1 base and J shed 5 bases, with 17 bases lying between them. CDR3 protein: CASSLVENQGRTEAFF. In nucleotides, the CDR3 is TGTGCCAGCAGCTTAGTTGAGAACCAGGGAAGGACTGAAGCTTTCTTT.

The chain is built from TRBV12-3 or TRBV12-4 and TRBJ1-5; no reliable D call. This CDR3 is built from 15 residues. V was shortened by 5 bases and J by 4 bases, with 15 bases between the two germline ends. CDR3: CASSPTAGYNQPQHF. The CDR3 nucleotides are TGTGCCAGCAGTCCTACCGCGGGGTATAATCAGCCCCAGCATTTT.

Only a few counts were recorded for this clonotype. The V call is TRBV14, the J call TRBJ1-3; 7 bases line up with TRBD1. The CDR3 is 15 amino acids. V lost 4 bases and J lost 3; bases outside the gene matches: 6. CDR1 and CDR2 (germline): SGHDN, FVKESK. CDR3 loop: CASSRDRVFGNTIYF. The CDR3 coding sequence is TGTGCCAGCAGCCGCGACAGGGTGTTTGGAAACACCATATATTTT.

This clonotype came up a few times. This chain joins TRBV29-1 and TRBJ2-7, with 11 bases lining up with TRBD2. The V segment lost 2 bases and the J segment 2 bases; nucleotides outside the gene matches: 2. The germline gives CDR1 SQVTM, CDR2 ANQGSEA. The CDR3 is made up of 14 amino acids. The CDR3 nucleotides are TGCAGCGTTGAACTAGCGGGAGGCGCCTACGAGCAGTACTTC. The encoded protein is CSVELAGGAYEQYF.

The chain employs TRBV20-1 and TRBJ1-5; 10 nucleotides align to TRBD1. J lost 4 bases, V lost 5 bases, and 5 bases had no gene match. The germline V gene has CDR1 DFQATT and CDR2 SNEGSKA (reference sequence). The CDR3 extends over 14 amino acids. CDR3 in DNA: TGCAGTGCTTTGCGGGACAGGGGAAATCAGCCCCAGCATTTT. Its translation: CSALRDRGNQPQHF.

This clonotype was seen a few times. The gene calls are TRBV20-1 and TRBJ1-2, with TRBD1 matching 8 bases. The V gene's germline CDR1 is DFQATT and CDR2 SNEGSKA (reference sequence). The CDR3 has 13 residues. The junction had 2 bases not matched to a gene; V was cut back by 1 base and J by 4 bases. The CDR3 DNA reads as TGCAGTGCTAGAGCAGGGGGCAGCTATGGCTACACCTTC. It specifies CSARAGGSYGYTF.

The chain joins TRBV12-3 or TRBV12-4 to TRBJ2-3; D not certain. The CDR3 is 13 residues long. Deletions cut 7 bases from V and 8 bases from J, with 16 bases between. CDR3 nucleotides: TGTGCCAGCACTCCCCTAGGGCGACCTACGCAGTATTTT. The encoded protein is CASTPLGRPTQYF.

The CDR3 bases are TGCAGTGCTAGAGATCCGATCAGACTAGCGGGAGGAACCACAGATACGCAGTATTTT. This sequence encodes CSARDPIRLAGGTTDTQYF. This chain connects TRBV20-1 to TRBJ2-3; 13 nucleotides align to TRBD2. Losses at the gene ends were 0 bases for V and 2 bases for J; bases not matched to a gene: 11. Germline lookup yields CDR1 DFQATT and CDR2 SNEGSKA (reference sequence). The CDR3 runs to 19 residues.

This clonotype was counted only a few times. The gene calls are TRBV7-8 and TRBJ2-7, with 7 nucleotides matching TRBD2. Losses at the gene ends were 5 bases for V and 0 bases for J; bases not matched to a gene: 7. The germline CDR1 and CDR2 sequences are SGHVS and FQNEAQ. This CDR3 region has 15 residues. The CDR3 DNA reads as TGTGCCAGCAGCGTGAGCGGGATTAGCTCCTACGAGCAGTACTTC. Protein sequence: CASSVSGISSYEQYF.